This T cell receptor (beta chain) stems from a study of T-cell memory formation after mild COVID-19. Broader study findings: Second-wave clones with a day 37 peak had unconfirmed SARS-CoV-2 specificity.

This clonotype appeared many times. Its antigen is unidentified. The ends were cut back, 0 bases at V and 0 bases at J, with 10 bases in the middle. Germline V lookup: CDR1 MGHRA, CDR2 YSYEKL. This CDR3 has 16 amino acids. Constant-segment-primed 5'RACE gave TCR alpha and TCR beta cDNA libraries with sample barcodes and UMIs. MiXCR, applied by TCRdb to the 5' RACE reads, yields one record per CDR3 protein. This table has about 290,000 distinct CDR3 sequences, about 15% appearing once. The sequencing sample was made of PBMCs or a T cell subset sorted from them (not recorded which). The chain combines TRBV4-1 with TRBJ2-3; D is unresolved. The sequence was collected from a man younger than 35 who had mild COVID-19 (a few samples of this study predate the infection). Cell type and time point are not known. CDR3 residues: CASSQESVPSTDTQYF. In nucleotides, the CDR3 is TGCGCCAGCAGCCAAGAGTCTGTCCCTAGCACAGATACGCAGTATTTT.